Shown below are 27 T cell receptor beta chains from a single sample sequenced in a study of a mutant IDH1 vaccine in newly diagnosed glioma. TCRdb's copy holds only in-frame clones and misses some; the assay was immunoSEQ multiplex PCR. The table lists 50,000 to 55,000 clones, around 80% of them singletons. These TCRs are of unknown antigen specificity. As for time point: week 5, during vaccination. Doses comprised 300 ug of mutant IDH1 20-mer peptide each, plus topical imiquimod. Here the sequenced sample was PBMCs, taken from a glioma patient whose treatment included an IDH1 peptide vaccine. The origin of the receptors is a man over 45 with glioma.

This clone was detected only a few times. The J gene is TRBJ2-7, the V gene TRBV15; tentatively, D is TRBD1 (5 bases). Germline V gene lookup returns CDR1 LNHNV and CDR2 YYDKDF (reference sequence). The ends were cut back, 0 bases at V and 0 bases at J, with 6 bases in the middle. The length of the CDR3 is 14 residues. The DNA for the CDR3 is TGTGCCACCAGCAGAGATGGACACTCCTACGAGCAGTACTTC. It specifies CATSRDGHSYEQYF.

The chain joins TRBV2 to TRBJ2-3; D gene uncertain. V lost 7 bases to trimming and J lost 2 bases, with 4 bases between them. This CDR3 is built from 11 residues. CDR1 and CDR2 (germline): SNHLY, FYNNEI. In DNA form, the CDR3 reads TGTGCCAGCACCGTCACAGATACGCAGTATTTT. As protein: CASTVTDTQYF.

Written as DNA, the CDR3 is TGTGCCAGCAGCTTTAGAGGGACGGCCAACACTGAAGCTTTCTTT. This translates into CASSFRGTANTEAFF. This rearrangement joins TRBV7-9 to TRBJ1-1; a weak D match, TRBD1 (5 bases). The length of the CDR3 is 15 residues. Deletions cut 3 bases from V and 2 bases from J, with 13 bases between. Germline V CDR1 and CDR2: SEHNR, FQNEAQ (reference sequence).

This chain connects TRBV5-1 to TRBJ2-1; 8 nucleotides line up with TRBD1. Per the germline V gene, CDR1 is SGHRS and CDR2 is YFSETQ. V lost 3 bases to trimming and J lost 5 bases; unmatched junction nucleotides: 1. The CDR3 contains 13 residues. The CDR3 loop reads CASSWDRNNEQFF. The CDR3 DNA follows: TGCGCCAGCAGCTGGGACAGGAACAATGAGCAGTTCTTC.

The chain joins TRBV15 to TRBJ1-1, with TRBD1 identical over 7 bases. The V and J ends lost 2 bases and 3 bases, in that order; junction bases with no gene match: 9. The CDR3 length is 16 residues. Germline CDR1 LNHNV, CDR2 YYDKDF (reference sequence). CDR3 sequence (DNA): TGTGCCACCAGCAGACCGAGGACAGGCGGAGACACTGAAGCTTTCTTT. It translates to CATSRPRTGGDTEAFF.

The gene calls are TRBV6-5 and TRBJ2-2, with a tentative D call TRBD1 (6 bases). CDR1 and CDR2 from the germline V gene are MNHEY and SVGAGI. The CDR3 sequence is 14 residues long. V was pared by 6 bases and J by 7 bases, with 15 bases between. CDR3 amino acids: CASSFTQGIGELFF. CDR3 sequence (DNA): TGTGCCAGCAGCTTTACTCAGGGGATCGGGGAGCTGTTTTTT.

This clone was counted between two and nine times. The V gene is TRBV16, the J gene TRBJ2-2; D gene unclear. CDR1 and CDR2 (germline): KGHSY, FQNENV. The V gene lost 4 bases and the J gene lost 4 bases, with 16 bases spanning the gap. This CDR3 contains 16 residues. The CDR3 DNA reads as TGTGCCAGCAGCCCCCGAGGCACACAGAGCACCGGGGAGCTGTTTTTT. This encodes CASSPRGTQSTGELFF.

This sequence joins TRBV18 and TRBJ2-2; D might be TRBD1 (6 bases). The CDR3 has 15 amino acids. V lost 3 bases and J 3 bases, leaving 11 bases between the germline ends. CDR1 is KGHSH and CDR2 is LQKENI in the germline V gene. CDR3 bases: TGTGCCAGCTCACCCTGGACAGAGTACACCGGGGAGCTGTTTTTT. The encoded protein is CASSPWTEYTGELFF.

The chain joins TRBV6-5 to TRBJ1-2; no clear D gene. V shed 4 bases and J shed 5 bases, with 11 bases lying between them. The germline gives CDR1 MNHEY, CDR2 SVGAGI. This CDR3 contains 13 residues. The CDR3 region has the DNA TGTGCCAGCAGTTCGACAACCGAGTATGGCTACACCTTC. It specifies CASSSTTEYGYTF.

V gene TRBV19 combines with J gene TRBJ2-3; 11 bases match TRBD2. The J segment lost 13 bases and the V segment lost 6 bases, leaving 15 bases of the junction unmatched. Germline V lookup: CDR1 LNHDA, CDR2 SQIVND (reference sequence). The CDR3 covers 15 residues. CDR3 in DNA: TGTGCCAGTAGGAGCGCGCGAGAGGCTAGCGGGGGGAAGTATTTT. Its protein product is CASRSAREASGGKYF.

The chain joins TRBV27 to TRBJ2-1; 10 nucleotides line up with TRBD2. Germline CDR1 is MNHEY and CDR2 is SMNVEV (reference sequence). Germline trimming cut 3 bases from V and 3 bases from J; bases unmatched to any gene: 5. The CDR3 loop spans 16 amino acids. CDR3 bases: TGTGCCAGCAGTTTGGGGGGGACTAGCGTCTACAATGAGCAGTTCTTC. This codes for CASSLGGTSVYNEQFF.

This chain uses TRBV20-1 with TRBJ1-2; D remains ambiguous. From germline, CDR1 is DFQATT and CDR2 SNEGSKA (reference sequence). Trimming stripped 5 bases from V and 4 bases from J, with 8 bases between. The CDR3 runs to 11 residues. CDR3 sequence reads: CSAASPYGYTF. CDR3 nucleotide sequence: TGCAGTGCTGCCAGTCCCTATGGCTACACCTTC.

CDR3 DNA: TGTGCCAGCAGTTCAGGGTTTCGAAACACCATATATTTT. This sequence encodes CASSSGFRNTIYF. The chain uses TRBV27 and TRBJ1-3, with D possibly being TRBD1 (5 bases). The CDR3 contains 13 residues. Deletions cut 4 bases from V and 5 bases from J, with 9 bases between. CDR1 and CDR2 from the germline V gene are MNHEY and SMNVEV (reference sequence).

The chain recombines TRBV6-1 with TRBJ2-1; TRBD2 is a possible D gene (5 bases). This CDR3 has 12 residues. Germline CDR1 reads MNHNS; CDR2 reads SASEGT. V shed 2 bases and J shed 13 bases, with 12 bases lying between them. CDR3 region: CASSERGRAQFF. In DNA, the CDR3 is TGTGCCAGCAGTGAAAGAGGGCGCGCTCAGTTCTTC.

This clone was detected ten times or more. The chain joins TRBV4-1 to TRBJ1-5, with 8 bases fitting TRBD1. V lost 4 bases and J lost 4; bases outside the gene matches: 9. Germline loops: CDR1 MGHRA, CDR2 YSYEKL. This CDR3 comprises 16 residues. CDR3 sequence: CASSPDPTGENQPQHF. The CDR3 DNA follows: TGCGCCAGCAGCCCCGACCCGACAGGGGAAAATCAGCCCCAGCATTTT.

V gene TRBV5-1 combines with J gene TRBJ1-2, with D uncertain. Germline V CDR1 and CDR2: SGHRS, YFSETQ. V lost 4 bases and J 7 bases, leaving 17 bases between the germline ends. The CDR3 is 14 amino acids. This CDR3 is CASSNPGVSLGYTF. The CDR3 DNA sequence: TGCGCCAGCAGCAATCCGGGAGTTTCCCTTGGCTACACCTTC. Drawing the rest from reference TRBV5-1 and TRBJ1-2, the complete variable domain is KAGVTQTPRYLIKTRGQQVTLSCSPISGHRSVSWYQQTPGQGLQFLFEYFSETQRNKGNFPGRFSGRQFSNSRSEMNVSTLELGDSALYLCASSNPGVSLGYTFGSGTRLTVV.

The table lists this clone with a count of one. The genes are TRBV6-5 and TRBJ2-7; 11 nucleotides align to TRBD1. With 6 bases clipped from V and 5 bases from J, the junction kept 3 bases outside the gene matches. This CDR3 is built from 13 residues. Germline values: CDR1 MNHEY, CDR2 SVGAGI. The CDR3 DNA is TGTGCCAGCAGACGGACAGGGGGCGACGAGCAGTACTTC. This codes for CASRRTGGDEQYF.

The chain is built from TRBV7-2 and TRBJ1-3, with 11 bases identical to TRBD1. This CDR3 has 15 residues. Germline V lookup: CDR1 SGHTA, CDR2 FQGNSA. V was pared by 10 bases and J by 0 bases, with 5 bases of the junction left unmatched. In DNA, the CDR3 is TGTGCCACCGGACAGGGGGCCTACTCTGGAAACACCATATATTTT. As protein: CATGQGAYSGNTIYF. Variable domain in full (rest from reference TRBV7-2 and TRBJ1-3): GAGVSQSPSNKVTEKGKDVELRCDPISGHTALYWYRQSLGQGLEFLIYFQGNSAPDKSGLPSDRFSAERTGGSVSTLTIQRTQQEDSAVYLCATGQGAYSGNTIYFGEGSWLTVV.

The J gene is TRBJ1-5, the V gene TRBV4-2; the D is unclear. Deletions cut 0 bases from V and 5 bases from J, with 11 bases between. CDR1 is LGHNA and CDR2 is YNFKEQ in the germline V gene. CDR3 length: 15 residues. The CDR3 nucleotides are TGTGCCAGCAGCCAAGATGCCGGTCTTCATCAGCCCCAGCATTTT. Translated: CASSQDAGLHQPQHF.

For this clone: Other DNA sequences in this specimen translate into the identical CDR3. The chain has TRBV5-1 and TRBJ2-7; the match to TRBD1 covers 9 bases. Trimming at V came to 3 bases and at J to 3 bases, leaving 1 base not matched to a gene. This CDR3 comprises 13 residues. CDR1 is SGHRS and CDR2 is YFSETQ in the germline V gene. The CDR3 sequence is CASSSGQGYEQYF. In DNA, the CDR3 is TGCGCCAGCAGCTCGGGACAGGGCTACGAGCAGTACTTC.

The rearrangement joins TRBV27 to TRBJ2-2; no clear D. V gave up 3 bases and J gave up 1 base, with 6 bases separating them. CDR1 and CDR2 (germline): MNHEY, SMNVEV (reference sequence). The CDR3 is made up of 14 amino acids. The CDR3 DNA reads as TGTGCCAGCAGTTTTTCTGGGAACACCGGGGAGCTGTTTTTT. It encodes CASSFSGNTGELFF.

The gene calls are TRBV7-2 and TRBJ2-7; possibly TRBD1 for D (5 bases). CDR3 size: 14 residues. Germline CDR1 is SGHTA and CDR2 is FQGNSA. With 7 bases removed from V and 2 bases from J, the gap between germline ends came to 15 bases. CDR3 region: CASTSLDKAYEQYF. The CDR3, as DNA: TGTGCCAGCACCTCCCTGGACAAGGCCTACGAGCAGTACTTC. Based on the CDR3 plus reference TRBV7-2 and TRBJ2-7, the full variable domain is GAGVSQSPSNKVTEKGKDVELRCDPISGHTALYWYRQSLGQGLEFLIYFQGNSAPDKSGLPSDRFSAERTGGSVSTLTIQRTQQEDSAVYLCASTSLDKAYEQYFGPGTRLTVT.

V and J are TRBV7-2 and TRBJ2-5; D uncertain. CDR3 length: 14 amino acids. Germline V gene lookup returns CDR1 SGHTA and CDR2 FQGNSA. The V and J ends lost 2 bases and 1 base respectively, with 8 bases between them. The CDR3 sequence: CASSLNRAQETQYF. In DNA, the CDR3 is TGTGCCAGCAGCTTAAATAGAGCCCAAGAGACCCAGTACTTC. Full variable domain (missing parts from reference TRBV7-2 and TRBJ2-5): GAGVSQSPSNKVTEKGKDVELRCDPISGHTALYWYRQSLGQGLEFLIYFQGNSAPDKSGLPSDRFSAERTGGSVSTLTIQRTQQEDSAVYLCASSLNRAQETQYFGPGTRLLVL.

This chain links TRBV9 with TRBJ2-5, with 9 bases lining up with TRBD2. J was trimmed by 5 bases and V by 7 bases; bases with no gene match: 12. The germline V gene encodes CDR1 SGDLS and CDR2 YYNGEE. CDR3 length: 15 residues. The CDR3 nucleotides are TGTGCCAGCGGGAGGTCTAGCGGGGCGGGGGAGACCCAGTACTTC. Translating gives CASGRSSGAGETQYF.

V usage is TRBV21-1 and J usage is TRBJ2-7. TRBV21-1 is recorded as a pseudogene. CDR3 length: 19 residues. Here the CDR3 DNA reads TGTGCCAGCAGCAAACGGATCAGAGAACTTGGGAAAAGCTCCTACGAGCAGTACTTC. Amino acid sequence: CASSKRIRELGKSSYEQYF.

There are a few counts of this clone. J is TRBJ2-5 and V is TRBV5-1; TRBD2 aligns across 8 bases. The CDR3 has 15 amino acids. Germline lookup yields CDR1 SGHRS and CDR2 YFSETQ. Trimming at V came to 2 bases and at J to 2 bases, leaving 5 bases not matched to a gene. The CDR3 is CASSFSGAIQETQYF. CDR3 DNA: TGCGCCAGCAGCTTTAGCGGGGCGATTCAAGAGACCCAGTACTTC.

The CDR3 coding sequence is TGTGCCAGTAGTATAGTTGTAGGCTCCTCGCCTCAGCCCCAGCATTTT. It is translated as CASSIVVGSSPQPQHF. The chain employs TRBV19 and TRBJ1-5; D remains unclear. Trimming took off 1 base at V and 6 bases at J, with 16 bases between the two ends. Per germline, CDR1 LNHDA and CDR2 SQIVND (reference sequence). The CDR3 runs to 16 residues.